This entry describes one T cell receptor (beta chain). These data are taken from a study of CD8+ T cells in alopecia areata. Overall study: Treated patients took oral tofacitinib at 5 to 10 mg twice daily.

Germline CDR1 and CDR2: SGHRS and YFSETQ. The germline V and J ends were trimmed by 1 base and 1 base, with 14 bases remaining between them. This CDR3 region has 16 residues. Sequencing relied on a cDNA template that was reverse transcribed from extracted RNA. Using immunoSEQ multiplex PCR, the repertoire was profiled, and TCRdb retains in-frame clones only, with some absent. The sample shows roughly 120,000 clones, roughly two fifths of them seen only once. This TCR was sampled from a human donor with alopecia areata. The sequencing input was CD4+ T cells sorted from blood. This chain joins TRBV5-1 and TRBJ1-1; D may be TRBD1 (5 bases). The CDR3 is CASSLFLWDENTEAFF. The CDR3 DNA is TGCGCCAGCAGCTTGTTCTTGTGGGACGAGAACACTGAAGCTTTCTTT.